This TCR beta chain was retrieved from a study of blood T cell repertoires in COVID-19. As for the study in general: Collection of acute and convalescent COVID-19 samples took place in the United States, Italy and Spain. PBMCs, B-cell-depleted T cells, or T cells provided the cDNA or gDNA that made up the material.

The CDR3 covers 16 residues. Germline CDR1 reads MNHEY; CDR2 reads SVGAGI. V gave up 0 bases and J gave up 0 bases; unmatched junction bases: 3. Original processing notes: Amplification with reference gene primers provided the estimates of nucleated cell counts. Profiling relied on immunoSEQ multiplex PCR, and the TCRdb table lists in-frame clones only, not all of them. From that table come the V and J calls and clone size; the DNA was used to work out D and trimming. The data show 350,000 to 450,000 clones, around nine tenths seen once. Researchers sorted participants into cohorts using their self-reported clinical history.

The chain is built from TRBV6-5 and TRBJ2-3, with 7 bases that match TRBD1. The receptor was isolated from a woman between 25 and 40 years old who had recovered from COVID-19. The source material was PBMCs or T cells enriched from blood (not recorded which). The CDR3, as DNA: TGTGCCAGCAGTTACTCGAGGGGGCAAAGCACAGATACGCAGTATTTT. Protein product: CASSYSRGQSTDTQYF.